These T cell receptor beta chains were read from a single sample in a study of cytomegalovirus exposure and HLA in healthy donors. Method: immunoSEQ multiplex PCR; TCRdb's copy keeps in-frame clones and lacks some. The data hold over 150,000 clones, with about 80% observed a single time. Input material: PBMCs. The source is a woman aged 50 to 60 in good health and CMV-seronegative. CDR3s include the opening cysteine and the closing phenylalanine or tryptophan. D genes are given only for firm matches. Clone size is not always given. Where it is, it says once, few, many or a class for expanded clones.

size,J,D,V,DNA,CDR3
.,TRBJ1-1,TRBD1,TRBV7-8,TGTGCCAGCAGCTTAGAAGTGACAGGGGGCACTGAAGCTTTCTTT,CASSLEVTGGTEAFF
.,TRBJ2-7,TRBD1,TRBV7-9,TGTGCCAGCAGCCGATCAGGGGGCCCCTACGAGCAGTACTTC,CASSRSGGPYEQYF
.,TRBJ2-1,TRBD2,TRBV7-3,TGTGCCAGCAGCCCCCGGCCTAGCGGAGTATATGAGCAGTTCTTC,CASSPRPSGVYEQFF
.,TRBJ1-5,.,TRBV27,TGTGCCAGCAGTGCAACCCGGGACATTTATAGCAATCAGCCCCAGCATTTT,CASSATRDIYSNQPQHF
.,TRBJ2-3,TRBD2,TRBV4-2,TGTGCCAGCAGCCAAGAAGGCCGACTAGCGGGGGGTCGAAATACGCAGTATTTT,CASSQEGRLAGGRNTQYF
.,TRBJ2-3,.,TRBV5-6,TGTGCCAGCAGCCGTGGTGATATAGCGATAGATACGCAGTATTTT,CASSRGDIAIDTQYF
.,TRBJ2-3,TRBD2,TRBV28,TGTGCCAGCAGTTTTCCGGGACTAGGCACAGATACGCAGTATTTT,CASSFPGLGTDTQYF
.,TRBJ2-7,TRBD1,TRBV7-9,TGTGCCAGCAGCTTTGCCGGGACAGGGGTCGAGCAGTACTTC,CASSFAGTGVEQYF
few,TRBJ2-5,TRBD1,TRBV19,TGTGCCAGTACCGTCCCGGGACAGCAAGAGACCCAGTACTTC,CASTVPGQQETQYF
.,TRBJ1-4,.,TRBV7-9,TGTGCCAGCAGCCTAACTGGTCTTGTCACTAATGAAAAACTGTTTTTT,CASSLTGLVTNEKLFF
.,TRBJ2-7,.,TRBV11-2,TGTGCCAGCAGCTCGGGCAGGGTCCCCTACGAGCAGTACTTC,CASSSGRVPYEQYF
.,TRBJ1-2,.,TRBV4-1,TGCGCCAGCAGCCAGGGGCGCTATGGCTACACCTTC,CASSQGRYGYTF
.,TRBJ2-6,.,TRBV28,TGTGCCAGCACCTCTTGGCTTATCAGCTCTGGGGCCAACGTCCTGACTTTC,CASTSWLISSGANVLTF
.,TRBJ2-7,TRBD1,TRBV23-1,TGCGCCAGCAGCGTCGACCGGGACAGGGGTGGCGAGCAGTACTTC,CASSVDRDRGGEQYF
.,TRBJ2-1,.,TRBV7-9,TGTGCCAGCAGCCTCGGGGTTAGCGGCTCCTACAATGAGCAGTTCTTC,CASSLGVSGSYNEQFF
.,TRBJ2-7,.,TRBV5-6,TGTGCCAGCAGTCCCAACACGACCCAAAGTAGCGCCGTCCCCCACGAGCAGTACTTC,CASSPNTTQSSAVPHEQYF
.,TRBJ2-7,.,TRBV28,TGTGCCAGCAGCACGACAGGTGACATCTACGAGCAGTACTTC,CASSTTGDIYEQYF
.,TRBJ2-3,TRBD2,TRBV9,TGTGCCAGCAGCGGAGGACTAGCGTCGAGAACCATACCAGATACGCAGTATTTT,CASSGGLASRTIPDTQYF
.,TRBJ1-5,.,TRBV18,TGTGCCAGCTCACCACAGGGGGGCAATCAGCCCCAGCATTTT,CASSPQGGNQPQHF
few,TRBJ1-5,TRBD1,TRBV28,TGTGCCAGCACGACAGGGGGGACGTATAGCAATCAGCCCCAGCATTTT,CASTTGGTYSNQPQHF
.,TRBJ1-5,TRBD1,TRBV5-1,TGCGCCAGCAGCTTGGGGGGACAGAGCAATCAGCCCCAGCATTTT,CASSLGGQSNQPQHF
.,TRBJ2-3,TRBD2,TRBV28,TGTGCCAGCAGTTTACCGGGAGTAGAAGCGGGAGGAAGAACATACAGTGCAGATACGCAGTATTTT,CASSLPGVEAGGRTYSADTQYF
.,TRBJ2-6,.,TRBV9,TGTGCCAGCCGGGGCTCTGGGGCCAACGTCCTGACTTTC,CASRGSGANVLTF
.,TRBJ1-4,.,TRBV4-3,TGCGCCAGCAGCCAAGATTTAGGGAGTGGATTGGCAACTAATGAAAAACTGTTTTTT,CASSQDLGSGLATNEKLFF
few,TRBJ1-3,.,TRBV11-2,TGTGCCAGCAGCTTAGTGACGGGGGGCCGAAACACCATATATTTT,CASSLVTGGRNTIYF
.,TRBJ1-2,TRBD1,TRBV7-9,TGTGCCAGCAGCTTCGGGACAGGGGGGAACTATGGCTACACCTTC,CASSFGTGGNYGYTF
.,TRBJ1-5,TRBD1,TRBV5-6,TGTGCCAGCAGCTTTGGGACAGGGGGCTTAAATTCGCCCCAGCATTTT,CASSFGTGGLNSPQHF
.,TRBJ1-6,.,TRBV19,TGTGCCAGTAGTATAGCGGGGTTAAATTCACCCCTCCACTTT,CASSIAGLNSPLHF
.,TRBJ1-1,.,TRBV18,TGTGCCAGCTCACCGACGTCGCAGGGTGGATATAACACTGAAGCTTTCTTT,CASSPTSQGGYNTEAFF
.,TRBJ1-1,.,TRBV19,TGTGCCAGTAGTATCCCCCCCGCCGAGCCAAACACTGAAGCTTTCTTT,CASSIPPAEPNTEAFF
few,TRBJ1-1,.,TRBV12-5,TGTGCTAGTGGTTTGCCCCGACAGGAAGCTTTCTTT,CASGLPRQEAFF
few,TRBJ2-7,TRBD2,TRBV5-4,TGTGCCAGCAGCCGTCGTAGCGGGGGGGAAACCGACGAGCAGTACTTC,CASSRRSGGETDEQYF
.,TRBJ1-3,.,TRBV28,TGTGCCAGCAGTTTCTTTGTCCGGAAGCTGGAGTCCCGAAACACCATATATTTT,CASSFFVRKLESRNTIYF
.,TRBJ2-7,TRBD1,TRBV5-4,TGTGCCAGCACCAGGGACAGGGGCGACCACGAGCAGTACTTC,CASTRDRGDHEQYF
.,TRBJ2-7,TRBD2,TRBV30,TGTGCCTGGCAGACTAGCGGGAGTTTCTCCGAGCAGTACTTC,CAWQTSGSFSEQYF
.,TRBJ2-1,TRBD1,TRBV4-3,TGCGCCAGCAGCCAAGGAGGAGGACAGGGGGATTATGAGCAGTTCTTC,CASSQGGGQGDYEQFF
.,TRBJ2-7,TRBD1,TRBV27,TGTGCCAGCAGAATCGACGACAGGGCGGTCGGGCAGTACTTC,CASRIDDRAVGQYF
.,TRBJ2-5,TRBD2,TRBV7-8,TGTGCCAGCAGCTCAGAGACTAGCGGGGGGCCCAAGACCCAGTACTTC,CASSSETSGGPKTQYF
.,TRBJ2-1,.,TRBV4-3,TGCGCCAGCAGCCAAGAAGACTTCGATGAGCAGTTCTTC,CASSQEDFDEQFF
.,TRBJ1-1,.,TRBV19,TGTGCCAGTTTGGGAGGGTGGGTTGGCACTGAAGCTTTCTTT,CASLGGWVGTEAFF
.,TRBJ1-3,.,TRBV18,TGTGCCAGCTCACCATTGACCGGAGATGTCTACACCATATATTTT,CASSPLTGDVYTIYF
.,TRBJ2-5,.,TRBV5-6,TGTGCCAGCAGCTCCGGACTATCTACCTTACGAGAGACCCAGTACTTC,CASSSGLSTLRETQYF
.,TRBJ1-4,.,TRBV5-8,TGTGCCAGCAGCTCGACGGGGGGCGTCTATGAAAAACTGTTTTTT,CASSSTGGVYEKLFF
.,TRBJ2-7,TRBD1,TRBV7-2,TGTGCCAGCAGCTTACCGGACAGGGCCTTGTACGAGCAGTACTTC,CASSLPDRALYEQYF
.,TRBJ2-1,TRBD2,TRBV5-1,TGCGCCAGCAGCGGGACTAGCGGGACGTCTTACAATGAGCAGTTCTTC,CASSGTSGTSYNEQFF
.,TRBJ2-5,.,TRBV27,TGTGCCAGCAGTGTTGGGTTGAGGGAAGAGACCCAGTACTTC,CASSVGLREETQYF
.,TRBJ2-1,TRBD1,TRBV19,TGTGCCAGTAGAGGGGACAGGCCCCTTTCGAATGAGCAGTTCTTC,CASRGDRPLSNEQFF
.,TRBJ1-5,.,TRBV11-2,TGTGCCAGCAGCTTAGGTGGCAGGGCTTGGAATCAGCCCCAGCATTTT,CASSLGGRAWNQPQHF
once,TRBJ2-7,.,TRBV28,TGTGCCAGCAGTCGAAGTATCGAGTACGAGCAGTACTTC,CASSRSIEYEQYF